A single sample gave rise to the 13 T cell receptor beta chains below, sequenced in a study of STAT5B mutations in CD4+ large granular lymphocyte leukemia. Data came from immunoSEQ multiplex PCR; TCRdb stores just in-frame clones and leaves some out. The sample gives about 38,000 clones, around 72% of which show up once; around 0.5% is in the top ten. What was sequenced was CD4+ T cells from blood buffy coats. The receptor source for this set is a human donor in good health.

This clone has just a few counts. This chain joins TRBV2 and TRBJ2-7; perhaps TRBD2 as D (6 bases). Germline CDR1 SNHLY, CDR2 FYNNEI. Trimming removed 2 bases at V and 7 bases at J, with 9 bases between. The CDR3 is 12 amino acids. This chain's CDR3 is CASSELRGEQYF. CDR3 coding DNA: TGTGCCAGCAGTGAACTTCGGGGGGAGCAGTACTTC.

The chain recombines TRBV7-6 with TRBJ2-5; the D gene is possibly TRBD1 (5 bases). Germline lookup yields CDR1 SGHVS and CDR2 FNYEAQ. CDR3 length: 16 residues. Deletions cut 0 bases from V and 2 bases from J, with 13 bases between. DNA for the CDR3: TGTGCCAGCAGCTTAGCGATTTACAGGCGGCAAGAGACCCAGTACTTC. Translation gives CASSLAIYRRQETQYF. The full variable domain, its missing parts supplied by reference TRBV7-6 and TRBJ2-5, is GAGVSQSPRYKVTKRGQDVALRCDPISGHVSLYWYRQALGQGPEFLTYFNYEAQQDKSGLPNDRFSAERPEGSISTLTIQRTEQRDSAMYRCASSLAIYRRQETQYFGPGTRLLVL.

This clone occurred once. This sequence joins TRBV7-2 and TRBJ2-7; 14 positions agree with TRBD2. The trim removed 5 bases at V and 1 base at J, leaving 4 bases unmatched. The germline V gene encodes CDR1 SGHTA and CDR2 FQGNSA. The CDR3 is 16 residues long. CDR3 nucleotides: TGTGCCAGCAGCCTCAGACTAGCGGGAGGGTCCTACGAGCAGTACTTC. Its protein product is CASSLRLAGGSYEQYF.

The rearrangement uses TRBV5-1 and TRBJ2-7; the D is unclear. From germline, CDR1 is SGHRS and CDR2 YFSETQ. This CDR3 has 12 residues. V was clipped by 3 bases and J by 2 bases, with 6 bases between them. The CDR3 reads CASSSDTYEQYF. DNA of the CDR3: TGCGCCAGCAGCTCAGATACCTACGAGCAGTACTTC.

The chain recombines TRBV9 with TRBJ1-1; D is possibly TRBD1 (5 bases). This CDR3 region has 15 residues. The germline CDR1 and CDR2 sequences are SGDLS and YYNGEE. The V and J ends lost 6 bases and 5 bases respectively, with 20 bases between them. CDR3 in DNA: TGTGCCAGCAACCCTGATGGGGGGAGGGGAACTGAAGCTTTCTTT. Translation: CASNPDGGRGTEAFF.

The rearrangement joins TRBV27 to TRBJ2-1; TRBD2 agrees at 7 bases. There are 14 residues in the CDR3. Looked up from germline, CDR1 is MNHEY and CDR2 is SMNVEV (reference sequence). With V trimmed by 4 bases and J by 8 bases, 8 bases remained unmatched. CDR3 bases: TGTGCCAGCAGTTACGAGCGGGGAGGGGATGAGCAGTTCTTC. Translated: CASSYERGGDEQFF.

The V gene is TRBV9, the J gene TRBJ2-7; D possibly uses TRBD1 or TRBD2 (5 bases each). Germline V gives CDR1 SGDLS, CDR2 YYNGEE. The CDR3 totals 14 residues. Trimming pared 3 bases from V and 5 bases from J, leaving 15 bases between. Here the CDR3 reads CASSGGTLRHEQYF. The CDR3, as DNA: TGTGCCAGCAGCGGAGGGACCCTCCGGCACGAGCAGTACTTC.

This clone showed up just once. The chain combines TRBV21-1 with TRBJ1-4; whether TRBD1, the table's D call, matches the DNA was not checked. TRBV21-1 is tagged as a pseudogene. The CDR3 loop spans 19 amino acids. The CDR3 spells CASSTHWTGGVWVDEKLFF. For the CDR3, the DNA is TGTGCCAGCAGCACCCACTGGACAGGGGGCGTATGGGTAGATGAAAAACTGTTTTTT.

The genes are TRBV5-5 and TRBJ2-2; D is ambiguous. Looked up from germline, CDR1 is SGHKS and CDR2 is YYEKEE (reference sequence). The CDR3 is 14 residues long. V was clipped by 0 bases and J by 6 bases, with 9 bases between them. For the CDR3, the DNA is TGTGCCAGCAGCTTGGTTCTGGGTTCCGGGGAGCTGTTTTTT. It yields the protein CASSLVLGSGELFF. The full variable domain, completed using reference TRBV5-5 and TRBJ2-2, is DAGVTQSPTHLIKTRGQQVTLRCSPISGHKSVSWYQQVLGQGPQFIFQYYEKEERGRGNFPDRFSARQFPNYSSELNVNALLLGDSALYLCASSLVLGSGELFFGEGSRLTVL.

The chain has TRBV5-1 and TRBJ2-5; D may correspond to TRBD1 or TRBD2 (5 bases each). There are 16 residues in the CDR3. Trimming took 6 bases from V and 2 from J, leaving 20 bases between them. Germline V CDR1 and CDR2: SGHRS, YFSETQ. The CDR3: CASTPVQGTGQETQYF. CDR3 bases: TGCGCCAGCACCCCCGTCCAAGGGACCGGGCAAGAGACCCAGTACTTC.

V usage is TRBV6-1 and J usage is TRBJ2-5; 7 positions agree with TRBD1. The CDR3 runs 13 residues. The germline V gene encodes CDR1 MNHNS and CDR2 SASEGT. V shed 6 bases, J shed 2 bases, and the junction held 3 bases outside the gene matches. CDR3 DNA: TGTGCCAGCAGGGGGGACAGTCAAGAGACCCAGTACTTC. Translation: CASRGDSQETQYF.

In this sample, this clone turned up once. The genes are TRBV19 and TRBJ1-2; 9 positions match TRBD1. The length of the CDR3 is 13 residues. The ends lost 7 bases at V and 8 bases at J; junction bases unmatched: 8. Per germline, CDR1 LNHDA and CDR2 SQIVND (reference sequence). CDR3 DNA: TGTGCCAGTAACGAAAACAGGGGGCTCGGCTACACCTTC. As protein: CASNENRGLGYTF.

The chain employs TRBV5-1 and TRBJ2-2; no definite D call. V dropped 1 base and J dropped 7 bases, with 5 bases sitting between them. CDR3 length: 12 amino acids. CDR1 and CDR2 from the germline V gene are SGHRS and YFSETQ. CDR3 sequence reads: CASSLTDGELFF. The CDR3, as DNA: TGCGCCAGCAGCTTGACGGACGGGGAGCTGTTTTTT.